This T cell receptor (beta chain) was documented in a study of T cell responses to AZD1222 COVID-19 vaccine. Study results and limitations: Donor demographics were predominantly white British with a female majority; clonal diversity may be underestimated. Repertoires in all cases were sampled only once the peak T cell response had passed.

The repertoire was sequenced with immunoSEQ multiplex PCR; TCRdb's copy has only in-frame clones and lacks some. There are approximately 120,000 clones in the sample; roughly 85% occur only once, and 4.4% lies in the top ten. CDR3 length: 15 residues. V lost 0 bases, J lost 7 bases, and 13 bases lay in between. Looked up from germline, CDR1 is SGHTA and CDR2 is FQGNSA. A remark on this clone: Its antigen is unidentified.

The chain recombines TRBV7-2 with TRBJ1-5; TRBD1 might be the D (6 bases). The origin of this receptor is an adult who received the AZD1222 COVID-19 vaccine. The material was peripheral blood, obtained 28 days after the second AZD1222 dose. This chain's CDR3 is CASSLAAGAGQPQHF. The CDR3 coding sequence is TGTGCCAGCAGCTTAGCGGCGGGGGCAGGCCAGCCCCAGCATTTT.